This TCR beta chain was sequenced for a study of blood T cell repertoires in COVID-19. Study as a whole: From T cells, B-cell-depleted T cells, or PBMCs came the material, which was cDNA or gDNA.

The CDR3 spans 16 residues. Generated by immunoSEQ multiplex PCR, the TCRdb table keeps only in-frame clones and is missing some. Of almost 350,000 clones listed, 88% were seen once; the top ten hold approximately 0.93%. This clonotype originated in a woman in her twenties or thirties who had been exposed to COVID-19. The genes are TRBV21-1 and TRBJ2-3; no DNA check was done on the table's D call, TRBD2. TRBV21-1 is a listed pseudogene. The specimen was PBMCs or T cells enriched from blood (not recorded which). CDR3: CASSKEDGGCTDTQYF. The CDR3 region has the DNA TGTGCCAGCAGCAAAGAGGATGGGGGGTGCACAGATACGCAGTATTTT.